The 3 T cell receptor beta chains in this list originate from one sample, sequenced in a study of T cells in localized non-small cell lung cancer. Clones were sequenced by immunoSEQ multiplex PCR, and TCRdb holds only the in-frame ones, with some missing. The table records fewer than 45,000 clones, 88% of them present only once. The sequenced sample was peripheral blood, obtained before any cancer treatment. These receptors were collected from a female donor older than 55 with stage I squamous cell lung carcinoma.

This clone was seen a single time. The chain uses TRBV5-1 and TRBJ2-3; TRBD2 matches 12 bases. With 2 bases clipped from V and 6 bases from J, the junction kept 1 base outside the gene matches. The germline gives CDR1 SGHRS, CDR2 YFSETQ. This CDR3 comprises 14 residues. CDR3 protein: CASSFGTSGDTQYF. The CDR3 coding sequence is TGCGCCAGCAGCTTCGGGACTAGCGGGGATACGCAGTATTTT.

This clone was seen a handful of times. The V and J genes are TRBV2 and TRBJ1-5; D may be TRBD1 (6 bases). Germline V gene sequence: CDR1 SNHLY, CDR2 FYNNEI. The V and J ends lost 6 bases and 3 bases respectively, with 15 bases between them. This CDR3 is built from 15 residues. CDR3 residues: CASRRDGGSNQPQHF. CDR3 nucleotides: TGTGCCAGCAGACGGGACGGGGGCTCCAATCAGCCCCAGCATTTT.

V usage is TRBV29-1 and J usage is TRBJ2-7; no firm D call. The CDR3 contains 15 residues. The germline V and J ends were trimmed by 0 bases and 3 bases, with 15 bases remaining between them. Germline lookup yields CDR1 SQVTM and CDR2 ANQGSEA. The CDR3 sequence is CSVEDLTDWGYEQYF. CDR3 DNA: TGCAGCGTTGAAGATCTAACAGACTGGGGCTACGAGCAGTACTTC.